A selection of T cell receptor beta chains follows, all from one sample in a study of T cell responses to AZD1222 COVID-19 vaccine. TCRdb's table, derived via immunoSEQ multiplex PCR, lists solely in-frame clones and lacks some. Of 150,000 or so clones listed, roughly nine tenths were seen once; the top ten hold 1.5% to 2%. Material: peripheral blood, obtained on day 0 of AZD1222 vaccination. The receptors stem from an adult in good health. CDR3s include the opening cysteine and the closing phenylalanine or tryptophan.

TRBV5-4	TRBJ1-1	CASSDGEGGITEAFF
TRBV5-8	TRBJ1-4	CASSLRQGVKTNEKLFF
TRBV6-4	TRBJ2-5	CASSGLGDAETQYF
TRBV11-2	TRBJ2-1	CASSTGGNEQFF
TRBV14	TRBJ1-6	CASSRSDYNSPLHF
TRBV5-4	TRBJ1-2	CASNPGTGGGYTF
TRBV12-1	TRBJ1-6	CASSSRTGRSSYNSPLHF
TRBV11-2	TRBJ1-1	CASSLTGGRVTEAFF
TRBV12-3/TRBV12-4	TRBJ1-2	CASSLTAYGYTF
TRBV6-2/TRBV6-3	TRBJ2-2	CASSYSGLPAGELFF
TRBV5-5	TRBJ2-1	CASSPGVVTDNEQFF
TRBV27	TRBJ1-2	CASSLVGTKAFYGYTF
TRBV12-3/TRBV12-4	TRBJ2-4	CASSPTLYIQYF
TRBV5-1	TRBJ1-2	CASSPGPENYGYTF
TRBV18	TRBJ1-1	CASSPTGGAEAFF
TRBV6-5	TRBJ2-5	CASRPRGDQETQYF
TRBV7-9	TRBJ1-2	CASSVVNYGYTF
TRBV10-2	TRBJ1-2	CASSESQGRGYTF
TRBV27	TRBJ2-1	CASIPSGGDFHEQFF
TRBV7-3	TRBJ2-5	CASSFRVYQETQYF
TRBV3-1/TRBV3-2	TRBJ2-5	CASRSRDETQYF
TRBV7-3	TRBJ1-1	CASSLTTGGSSEAFF
TRBV7-9	TRBJ2-2	CASSDLIATGELFF
TRBV5-1	TRBJ2-2	CASSLGGWRTGELFF
TRBV7-2	TRBJ2-7	CASSLVEKSYEQYF
TRBV6-1	TRBJ1-1	CASSEDGAPRTAEAFF
TRBV5-1	TRBJ2-1	CASSLNRGDYNEQFF
TRBV6-5	TRBJ2-5	CASSPLDRQETQYF
TRBV6-5	TRBJ1-1	CASSYLGRNTEAFF
TRBV5-1	TRBJ2-2	CASSLGQVTGELFF
TRBV5-5	TRBJ1-6	CASSPGQVISYNSPLHF
TRBV5-1	TRBJ2-7	CASSTDTSSYEQYF
TRBV3-1/TRBV3-2	TRBJ1-5	CASSHRMGQGAFSNQPQHF
TRBV3-1/TRBV3-2	TRBJ1-4	CASSSYAGGNEKLFF
TRBV5-1	TRBJ1-2	CASSLDRDYGYTF
TRBV10-1	TRBJ1-6	CASSIIGRTHALHF
TRBV30	TRBJ2-7	CAWSGRSTGLATGEQYF